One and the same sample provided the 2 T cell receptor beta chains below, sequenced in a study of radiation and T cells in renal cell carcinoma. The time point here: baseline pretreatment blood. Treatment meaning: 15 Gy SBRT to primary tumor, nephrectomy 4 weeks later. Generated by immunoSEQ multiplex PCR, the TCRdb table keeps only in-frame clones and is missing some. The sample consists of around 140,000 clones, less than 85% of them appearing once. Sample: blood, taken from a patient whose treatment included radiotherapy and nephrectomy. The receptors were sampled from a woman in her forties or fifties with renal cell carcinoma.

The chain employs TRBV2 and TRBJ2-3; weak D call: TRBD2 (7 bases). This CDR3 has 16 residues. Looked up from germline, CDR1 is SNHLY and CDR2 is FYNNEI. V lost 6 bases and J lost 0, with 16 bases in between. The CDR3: CASSRRGGMSTDTQYF. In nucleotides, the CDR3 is TGTGCCAGCAGCCGAAGGGGGGGTATGAGCACAGATACGCAGTATTTT. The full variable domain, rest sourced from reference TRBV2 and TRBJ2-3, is EPEVTQTPSHQVTQMGQEVILRCVPISNHLYFYWYRQILGQKVEFLVSFYNNEISEKSEIFDDQFSVERPDGSNFTLKIRSTKLEDSAMYFCASSRRGGMSTDTQYFGPGTRLTVL.

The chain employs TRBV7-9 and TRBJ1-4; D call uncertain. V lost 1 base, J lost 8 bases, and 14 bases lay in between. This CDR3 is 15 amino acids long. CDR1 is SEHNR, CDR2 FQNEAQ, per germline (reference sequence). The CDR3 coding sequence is TGTGCCAGCAGCTTAGTGGGTGTTGACTACGAAAAACTGTTTTTT. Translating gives CASSLVGVDYEKLFF.